The 20 T cell receptor beta chains reported below all come from one sample, sequenced in a study of vaccination effects on CD4 cells after COVID-19. Antigen-specific CD4+ T cells expanded by the ViraFEST assay with viral peptide pools were then sequenced. Following 10 days of culture, CD4+ T cells were isolated. In the vaccine recipients, nucleocapsid antibodies were negative and there was no prior SARS-CoV-2 infection. Antigen specificity for these receptors is unknown. Data came from immunoSEQ multiplex PCR; TCRdb stores just in-frame clones and leaves some out. Altogether roughly 25,000 clones are present, roughly 70% being singletons, with the ten largest covering roughly 3%. The sequencing used CD4+ T cells from PBMCs cultured with SARS-CoV-2 spike peptides, collected before COVID-19 vaccination. The receptors derive from a human donor who received a COVID-19 vaccine.

The rearrangement links TRBV5-6 to TRBJ1-2, with D unresolved. V gave up 4 bases and J gave up 7 bases, with 14 bases separating them. The V gene's germline CDR1 is SGHDT and CDR2 YYEEEE. This CDR3 is 13 amino acids long. CDR3 bases: TGTGCCAGCAGCCTACCGGACCAAAGTGGCTACACCTTC. Its protein is CASSLPDQSGYTF.

V gene TRBV7-9 combines with J gene TRBJ2-6, with a tentative D call TRBD2 (5 bases). V lost 5 bases to trimming and J lost 4 bases, with 9 bases between them. This CDR3 region has 14 residues. Germline assignment: CDR1 SEHNR and CDR2 FQNEAQ (reference sequence). CDR3: CASSPGGGANVLTF. CDR3 sequence (DNA): TGTGCCAGCAGCCCAGGCGGGGGGGCCAACGTCCTGACTTTC.

The chain employs TRBV9 and TRBJ1-1; the match to TRBD1 covers 7 bases. The CDR3 covers 18 residues. After removal of 0 bases from V and 4 bases from J, the junction contained 15 bases not matched to a gene. Germline values: CDR1 SGDLS, CDR2 YYNGEE. DNA for the CDR3: TGTGCCAGCAGCGTAGTCTTCGATCGAGGGGGCGGGGGCACTGAAGCTTTCTTT. Amino acids: CASSVVFDRGGGGTEAFF.

The CDR3 spells CASSPLAGTSIWANVLTF. For the CDR3, the DNA is TGTGCCAGCAGCCCCTTAGCCGGGACTAGCATCTGGGCCAACGTCCTGACTTTC. The chain has TRBV3-1 (or the pseudogene TRBV3-2) and TRBJ2-6; 9 nucleotides align to TRBD2. The J segment lost 5 bases and the V segment lost 4 bases, leaving 12 bases of the junction unmatched. The germline gives CDR1 LGHDT, CDR2 YNNKEL (reference sequence). The CDR3 extends over 18 amino acids.

J is TRBJ2-7 and V is TRBV5-4; D possibly corresponds to TRBD1 (6 bases). The germline V gene encodes CDR1 SGHNT and CDR2 YYREEE (reference sequence). V was clipped by 3 bases and J by 4 bases, with 23 bases between them. The CDR3 extends over 17 amino acids. DNA for the CDR3: TGTGCCAGCAGCTCGAGTCTACAGGGTGGTCGGGGTTACGAGCAGTACTTC. Amino acid sequence: CASSSSLQGGRGYEQYF.

This chain links TRBV9 with TRBJ1-5, with D possibly matching TRBD1 (5 bases). The V gene's germline CDR1 is SGDLS and CDR2 YYNGEE. This CDR3 has 13 residues. V lost 3 bases, J lost 10 bases, and 14 bases lay in between. Here the CDR3 reads CASSGEPGLPQHF. The CDR3 bases are TGTGCCAGCAGCGGGGAACCAGGGTTACCCCAGCATTTT.

The chain employs TRBV7-2 and TRBJ1-6; 7 nucleotides line up with TRBD1. The CDR3 totals 14 residues. Losses at the gene ends were 10 bases for V and 7 bases for J; bases not matched to a gene: 10. Germline-derived CDR1 and CDR2 are SGHTA and FQGNSA. CDR3 residues: CATGRTGLNSPLHF. The CDR3, as DNA: TGTGCCACCGGCCGGACAGGACTAAATTCACCCCTCCACTTT.

The table lists this clone with a few counts. V gene TRBV3-1 (or the pseudogene TRBV3-2) combines with J gene TRBJ2-1; perhaps TRBD2 as D (6 bases). V gave up 0 bases and J gave up 7 bases, with 10 bases separating them. The CDR3 runs 14 residues. The germline gives CDR1 LGHDT, CDR2 YNNKEL (reference sequence). In DNA form, the CDR3 reads TGTGCCAGCAGCCAAGATGCAGGGAGGAATGAGCAGTTCTTC. As protein: CASSQDAGRNEQFF.

This clone was recorded only once. V gene TRBV18 combines with J gene TRBJ2-2; D gene ambiguous. The length of the CDR3 is 14 residues. Germline V gene sequence: CDR1 KGHSH, CDR2 LQKENI. V was cut by 2 bases and J by 1 base, with 5 bases left in between. Here the CDR3 reads CASSPGENTGELFF. The CDR3 DNA reads as TGTGCCAGCTCACCAGGGGAGAACACCGGGGAGCTGTTTTTT.

The rearrangement uses TRBV5-1 and TRBJ2-2; no firm D call. This CDR3 spans 13 amino acids. CDR1 SGHRS and CDR2 YFSETQ come from the germline V gene. Trimming cost V 1 base and J 6 bases, with 7 bases left between them. For the CDR3, the DNA is TGCGCCAGCAGCTTGTGGCAGGCCGGGGAGCTGTTTTTT. Encoded protein: CASSLWQAGELFF.

The rearrangement uses TRBV5-4 and TRBJ2-1; the D gene could be TRBD1 or TRBD2 (5 bases each). Germline CDR1 SGHNT, CDR2 YYREEE (reference sequence). This CDR3 has 15 amino acids. Trimming stripped 4 bases from V and 4 bases from J, with 15 bases between. CDR3 sequence (DNA): TGTGCCAGCAGCCCTCCGGGACGGCTATACAATGAGCAGTTCTTC. It encodes CASSPPGRLYNEQFF. Drawing the rest from reference TRBV5-4 and TRBJ2-1, the complete variable domain is ETGVTQSPTHLIKTRGQQVTLRCSSQSGHNTVSWYQQALGQGPQFIFQYYREEENGRGNFPPRFSGLQFPNYSSELNVNALELDDSALYLCASSPPGRLYNEQFFGPGTRLTVL.

The chain has TRBV19 and TRBJ2-3, with D perhaps matching TRBD1 (5 bases). V was clipped by 5 bases and J by 7 bases, with 16 bases between them. The CDR3 is 14 residues long. The germline V gene encodes CDR1 LNHDA and CDR2 SQIVND (reference sequence). CDR3 amino acids: CASSESQGWHTQYF. In DNA, the CDR3 is TGTGCCAGTAGTGAGTCCCAGGGTTGGCATACGCAGTATTTT.

J is TRBJ2-7 and V is TRBV4-1, with TRBD1 identical over 10 bases. Germline V gives CDR1 MGHRA, CDR2 YSYEKL. The V and J ends lost 2 bases and 2 bases, in that order; junction bases with no gene match: 15. The CDR3 consists of 19 residues. The CDR3 nucleotides are TGCGCCAGCAGCCAACCAGGAATGGGACAGGGGTTTGTTCCCTACGAGCAGTACTTC. Its translation: CASSQPGMGQGFVPYEQYF.

J is TRBJ2-3 and V is TRBV18; D possibly corresponds to TRBD1 (5 bases). Germline values: CDR1 KGHSH, CDR2 LQKENI. CDR3 length equals 12 residues. Trimming took 3 bases from V and 5 from J, leaving 6 bases between them. The CDR3 here is CASSPQGDTQYF. Here the CDR3 DNA reads TGTGCCAGCTCACCTCAGGGAGATACGCAGTATTTT.

This sequence joins TRBV11-2 and TRBJ1-5, with a possible D match to TRBD1 (5 bases). The CDR3 is 13 residues long. The germline V and J ends were trimmed by 2 bases and 9 bases, with 11 bases remaining between them. In germline, CDR1 is SGHAT, CDR2 FQNNGV. The CDR3 loop is CASSLTNRRPQHF. The CDR3 DNA is TGTGCCAGCAGCTTAACGAACAGGAGGCCCCAGCATTTT.

The chain uses TRBV19 and TRBJ2-7; D possibly corresponds to TRBD2 (7 bases). Germline V CDR1 and CDR2: LNHDA, SQIVND (reference sequence). This CDR3 spans 15 amino acids. V gave up 8 bases and J gave up 5 bases, with 22 bases separating them. The CDR3 sequence is CASSTGGSLPNEQYF. The CDR3 nucleotides read TGTGCCAGTTCGACAGGCGGGAGTCTCCCCAACGAGCAGTACTTC.

The V call is TRBV4-1, the J call TRBJ2-1; 7 bases are a match to TRBD1. The CDR3 covers 17 residues. CDR1 and CDR2 from the germline V gene are MGHRA and YSYEKL. Trimming cost V 1 base and J 4 bases; bases outside gene matches: 10. The DNA of the CDR3 is TGCGCCAGCAGCCAAGCGACCACAGGGGTAAGATACAATGAGCAGTTCTTC. Its protein is CASSQATTGVRYNEQFF.

This clone occurred a few times. The rearrangement uses TRBV6-2 or TRBV6-3 and TRBJ2-1; 8 bases fit TRBD2. The CDR3 consists of 15 residues. The germline V gene encodes CDR1 MNHEY and CDR2 SVGEGT. The ends lost 5 bases at V and 4 bases at J; junction bases unmatched: 7. The chain's CDR3 is CASSRSGGRYNEQFF. The CDR3 coding sequence is TGTGCCAGCAGTAGAAGCGGGGGCCGATACAATGAGCAGTTCTTC.

The V and J genes are TRBV5-6 and TRBJ1-4, with 7 nucleotides matching TRBD1. This CDR3 region has 15 residues. Germline trimming cut 0 bases from V and 4 bases from J; bases unmatched to any gene: 3. Germline assignment: CDR1 SGHDT and CDR2 YYEEEE. CDR3 in amino acids: CASSLGQGVNEKLFF. The CDR3 region has the DNA TGTGCCAGCAGCTTGGGACAGGGTGTTAATGAAAAACTGTTTTTT.

V gene TRBV5-1 combines with J gene TRBJ1-1, with D maybe TRBD1 (5 bases). Germline values: CDR1 SGHRS, CDR2 YFSETQ. The CDR3 runs to 16 residues. V shed 0 bases and J shed 6 bases, with 18 bases lying between them. CDR3 sequence (DNA): TGCGCCAGCAGCTTGGAGTTGCGGAGAGGGACGGCTGAAGCTTTCTTT. Amino acids: CASSLELRRGTAEAFF.